This TCR beta chain stems from a study of T cells after yellow fever vaccination. Study information: For low cell numbers, libraries were made with SMART-Seq v4 Ultra Low Input. General study findings and limits: Shared CD4/CD8 clonotypes were a small share, likely from convergent recombination. The study noted that FACS-sorted repertoires could contain abundant clonotypes contaminating from the bulk population. Most clones from primary vaccination resurfaced after the booster (approximately 95% CD4, more than 75% CD8).

Using its own MiXCR run on the 5' RACE reads, TCRdb lists one record per CDR3 protein. The repertoire holds hundreds of thousands of distinct CDR3 sequences, 20% to 25% seen once, with approximately 16% in the top ten. V was pared by 2 bases and J by 7 bases, with 7 bases of the junction left unmatched. The CDR3 covers 15 residues. Looked up from germline, CDR1 is DFQATT and CDR2 is SNEGSKA (reference sequence). About this clonotype: Its antigen is not identified.

The specimen was PBMCs, collected approximately 22 days after the first yellow fever vaccination. This chain links TRBV20-1 with TRBJ1-6, with 8 bases fitting TRBD1. This sequence originates from a man in his late teens or twenties who received the YFV17D yellow fever vaccine. CDR3: CSARNRQGKNSPLHF. CDR3 bases: TGCAGTGCTAGAAATCGACAGGGGAAGAATTCACCCCTCCACTTT.